A selection of T cell receptor beta chains follows, all from one sample in a study of regulatory T cells in long-lasting Graves disease. TCRdb passed the multiplex PCR reads through MiXCR, listing each CDR3 protein once. Of 300,000 to 400,000 distinct CDR3 sequences listed, approximately 15% are singletons. The sample was also reused in another study, on T cells in Graves' hyperthyroidism and ophthalmopathy.

The sample here was peripheral blood mononuclear cells (PBMCs), taken at new diagnosis, from a patient treated with antithyroid drugs. These receptors came from a man aged 40-50 years with Graves disease. Each CDR3 is given with its conserved first and last residue. Fields, in order: CDR3 protein, J gene, V gene.

CDR3: CAWASGGPGPDTQYF; J: TRBJ2-3; V: TRBV30
CDR3: CASSLISGETQYF; J: TRBJ2-5; V: TRBV7-2
CDR3: CASRSRDRAGSPLHF; J: TRBJ1-6; V: TRBV25-1
CDR3: CASSSGAGGVADTQYF; J: TRBJ2-3; V: TRBV27
CDR3: CASSLEGGLGDSTDTQYF; J: TRBJ2-3; V: TRBV12-3/TRBV12-4
CDR3: CASSLLAGVDTEAFF; J: TRBJ1-1; V: TRBV5-1
CDR3: CASSSPGARSPLHF; J: TRBJ1-6; V: TRBV28
CDR3: CASSLRLAGDNEQFF; J: TRBJ2-1; V: TRBV5-1
CDR3: CASSLVPLLRTDTQYF; J: TRBJ2-3; V: TRBV7-9
CDR3: CASRDRGWEEQYF; J: TRBJ2-7; V: TRBV7-9
CDR3: CASSYSGQGTDTQYF; J: TRBJ2-3; V: TRBV11-1
CDR3: CSARDTGYGNTIYF; J: TRBJ1-3; V: TRBV20-1
CDR3: CASSPRTSGGETQYF; J: TRBJ2-5; V: TRBV11-2
CDR3: CASSHRDGAPSPLHF; J: TRBJ1-6; V: TRBV18
CDR3: CASSLSLANEKLFF; J: TRBJ1-4; V: TRBV5-1
CDR3: CATSRDRGNYGYTF; J: TRBJ1-2; V: TRBV27
CDR3: CASSYDRGADTQYF; J: TRBJ2-3; V: TRBV2
CDR3: CASSPQLTLTLKETQYF; J: TRBJ2-5; V: TRBV18
CDR3: CASSGGQHSYNEQFF; J: TRBJ2-1; V: TRBV5-5
CDR3: CASSHLSTNSNQPQHF; J: TRBJ1-5; V: TRBV28